In its sample, the clone carrying this TCR beta chain was seen a few times. Its antigen is currently unknown. The data were obtained in a study of T-cell reconstitution after alpha-beta-depleted transplantation in children. Regarding the study as a whole: Elevated TCRbeta diversity at day 60 was traced, in some patients, to surviving recipient T cells and thymic progenitors.

Unique molecular identifiers were used to barcode this TCRbeta library. TCRdb passed the PCR reads through MiXCR, listing each CDR3 protein once. The sample contains hundreds of thousands of distinct CDR3 sequences, about 16% of which appear only once. The CDR3 spans 13 residues. The V gene lost 5 bases and the J gene lost 5 bases, with 13 bases spanning the gap. Germline CDR1 PRHDT, CDR2 FYEKMQ (reference sequence). This TCR derives from a male patient aged 5 to 17 who had a stem cell transplant for acute lymphoblastic leukemia, so the T cells may come from the graft donor. The input for sequencing was PBMCs, mostly from graft donor cells, taken 360 days after TCRalphabeta/CD19-depleted stem cell transplant. This chain connects TRBV13 to TRBJ2-7; D remains ambiguous. Written as DNA, the CDR3 is TGTGCCAGCAGCCAGAAGGGTTCGGACGAGCAGTACTTC. Translated, it gives CASSQKGSDEQYF. The full variable domain, completed using reference TRBV13 and TRBJ2-7, is AAGVIQSPRHLIKEKRETATLKCYPIPRHDTVYWYQQGPGQDPQFLISFYEKMQSDKGSIPDRFSAQQFSDYHSELNMSSLELGDSALYFCASSQKGSDEQYFGPGTRLTVT.